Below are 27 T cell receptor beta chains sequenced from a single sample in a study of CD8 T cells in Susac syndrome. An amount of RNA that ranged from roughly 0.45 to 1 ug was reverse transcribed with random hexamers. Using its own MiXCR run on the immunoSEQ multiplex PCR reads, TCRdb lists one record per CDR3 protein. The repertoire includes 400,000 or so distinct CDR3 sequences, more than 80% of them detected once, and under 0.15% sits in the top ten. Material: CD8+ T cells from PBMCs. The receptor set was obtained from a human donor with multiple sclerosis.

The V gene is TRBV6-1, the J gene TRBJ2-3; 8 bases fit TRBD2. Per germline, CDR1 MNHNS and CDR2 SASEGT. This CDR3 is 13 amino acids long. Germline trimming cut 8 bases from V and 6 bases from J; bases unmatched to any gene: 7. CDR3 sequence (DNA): TGTGCCAGCGGACTAGCAAGATACGATACGCAGTATTTT. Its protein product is CASGLARYDTQYF.

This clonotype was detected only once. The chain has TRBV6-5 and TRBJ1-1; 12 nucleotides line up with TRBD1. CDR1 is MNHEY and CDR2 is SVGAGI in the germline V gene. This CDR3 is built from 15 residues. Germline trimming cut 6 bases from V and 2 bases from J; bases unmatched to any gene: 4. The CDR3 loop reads CASSQGTGGNTEAFF. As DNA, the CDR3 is TGTGCCAGCAGCCAGGGGACAGGGGGCAACACTGAAGCTTTCTTT.

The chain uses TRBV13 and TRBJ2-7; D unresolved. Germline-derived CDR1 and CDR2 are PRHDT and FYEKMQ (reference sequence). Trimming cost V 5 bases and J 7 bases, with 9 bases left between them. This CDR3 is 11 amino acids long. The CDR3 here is CASSRDQEQYF. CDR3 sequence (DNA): TGTGCCAGCAGCAGAGATCAGGAGCAGTACTTC.

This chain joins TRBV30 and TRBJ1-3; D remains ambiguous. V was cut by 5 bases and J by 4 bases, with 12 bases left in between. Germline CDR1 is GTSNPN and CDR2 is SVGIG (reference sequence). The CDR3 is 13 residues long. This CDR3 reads CAWEEDIGNTIYF. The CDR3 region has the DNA TGTGCCTGGGAAGAAGATATCGGAAACACCATATATTTT.

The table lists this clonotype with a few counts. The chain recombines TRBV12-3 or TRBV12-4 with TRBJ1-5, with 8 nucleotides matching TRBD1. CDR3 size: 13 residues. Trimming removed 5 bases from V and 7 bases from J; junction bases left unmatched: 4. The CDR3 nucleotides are TGTGCCAGCAGTCCAGGGGGCGGCCAGCCCCAGCATTTT. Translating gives CASSPGGGQPQHF.

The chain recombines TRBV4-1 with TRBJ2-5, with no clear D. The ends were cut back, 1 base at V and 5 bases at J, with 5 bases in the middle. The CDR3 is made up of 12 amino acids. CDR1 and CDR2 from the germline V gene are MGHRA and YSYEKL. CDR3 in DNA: TGCGCCAGCAGCCAAGGGATCGAGACCCAGTACTTC. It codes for CASSQGIETQYF.

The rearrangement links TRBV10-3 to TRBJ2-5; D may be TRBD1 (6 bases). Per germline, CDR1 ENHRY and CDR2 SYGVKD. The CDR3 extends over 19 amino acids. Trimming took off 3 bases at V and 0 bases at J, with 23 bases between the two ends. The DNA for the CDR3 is TGTGCCATCAGTGAATCCCAAGGGAAAGGGGGATCGGACCAAGAGACCCAGTACTTC. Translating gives CAISESQGKGGSDQETQYF.

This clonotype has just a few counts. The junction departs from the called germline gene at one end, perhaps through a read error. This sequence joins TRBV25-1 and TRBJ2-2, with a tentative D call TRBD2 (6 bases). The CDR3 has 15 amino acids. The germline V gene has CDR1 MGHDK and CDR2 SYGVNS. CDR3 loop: CASRMGGLNTGELFF. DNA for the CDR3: TGTGCCAGCAGAATGGGGGGATTGAACACCGGGGAGCTTTTTTTT. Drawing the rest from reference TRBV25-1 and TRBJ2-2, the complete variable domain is EADIYQTPRYLVIGTGKKITLECSQTMGHDKMYWYQQDPGMELHLIHYSYGVNSTEKGDLSSESTVSRIRTEHFPLTLESARPSHTSQYLCASRMGGLNTGELFFGEGSRLTVL.

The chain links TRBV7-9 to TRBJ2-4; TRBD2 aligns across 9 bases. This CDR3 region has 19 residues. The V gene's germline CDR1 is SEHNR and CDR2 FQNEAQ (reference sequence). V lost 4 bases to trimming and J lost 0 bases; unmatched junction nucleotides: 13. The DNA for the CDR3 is TGTGCCAGCAGCTGGGCTATAGCGGGAGATCTGGTAGCCAAAAACATTCAGTACTTC. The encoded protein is CASSWAIAGDLVAKNIQYF.

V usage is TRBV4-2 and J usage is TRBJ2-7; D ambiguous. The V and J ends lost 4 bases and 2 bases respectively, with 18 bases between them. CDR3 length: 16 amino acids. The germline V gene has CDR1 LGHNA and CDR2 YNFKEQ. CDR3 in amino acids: CASSPYWSALTYEQYF. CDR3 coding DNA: TGTGCCAGCAGCCCTTACTGGAGCGCTTTAACCTACGAGCAGTACTTC.

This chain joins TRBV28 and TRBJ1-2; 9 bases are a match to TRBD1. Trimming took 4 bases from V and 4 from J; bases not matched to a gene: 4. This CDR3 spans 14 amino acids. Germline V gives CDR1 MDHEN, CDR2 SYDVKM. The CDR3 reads CASSSGTGTYGYTF. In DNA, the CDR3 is TGTGCCAGCAGTTCCGGGACAGGGACCTATGGCTACACCTTC.

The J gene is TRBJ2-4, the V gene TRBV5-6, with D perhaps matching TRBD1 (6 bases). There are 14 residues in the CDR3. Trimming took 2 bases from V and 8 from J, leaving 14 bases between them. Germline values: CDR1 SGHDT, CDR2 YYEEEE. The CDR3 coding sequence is TGTGCCAGCAGCTTCGGGACATCCTCGCACATTCAGTACTTC. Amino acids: CASSFGTSSHIQYF. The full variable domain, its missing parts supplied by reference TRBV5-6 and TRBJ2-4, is DAGVTQSPTHLIKTRGQQVTLRCSPKSGHDTVSWYQQALGQGPQFIFQYYEEEERQRGNFPDRFSGHQFPNYSSELNVNALLLGDSALYLCASSFGTSSHIQYFGAGTRLSVL.

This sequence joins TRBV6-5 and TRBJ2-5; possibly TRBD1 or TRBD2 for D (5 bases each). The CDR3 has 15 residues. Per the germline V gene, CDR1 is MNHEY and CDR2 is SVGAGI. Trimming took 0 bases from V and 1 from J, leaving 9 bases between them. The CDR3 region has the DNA TGTGCCAGCAGTTACTCGGGACGGACCCAAGAGACCCAGTACTTC. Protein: CASSYSGRTQETQYF.

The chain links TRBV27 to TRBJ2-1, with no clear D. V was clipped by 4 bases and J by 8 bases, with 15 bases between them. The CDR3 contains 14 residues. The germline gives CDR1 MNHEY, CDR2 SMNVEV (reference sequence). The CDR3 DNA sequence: TGTGCCAGCAGTTCCCTAGACCCAGACGATGAGCAGTTCTTC. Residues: CASSSLDPDDEQFF.

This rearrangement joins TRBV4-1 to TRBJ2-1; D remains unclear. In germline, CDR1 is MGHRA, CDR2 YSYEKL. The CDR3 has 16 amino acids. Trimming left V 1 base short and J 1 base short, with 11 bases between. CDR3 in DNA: TGCGCCAGCAGCCAAGCTAGTAGGGTGTCCTACAATGAGCAGTTCTTC. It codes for CASSQASRVSYNEQFF.

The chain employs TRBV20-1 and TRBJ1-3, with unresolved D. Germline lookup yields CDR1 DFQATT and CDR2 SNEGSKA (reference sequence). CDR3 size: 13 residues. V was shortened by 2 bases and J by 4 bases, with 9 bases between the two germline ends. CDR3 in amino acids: CSARWGAGNTIYF. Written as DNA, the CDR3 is TGCAGTGCTAGATGGGGAGCCGGAAACACCATATATTTT.

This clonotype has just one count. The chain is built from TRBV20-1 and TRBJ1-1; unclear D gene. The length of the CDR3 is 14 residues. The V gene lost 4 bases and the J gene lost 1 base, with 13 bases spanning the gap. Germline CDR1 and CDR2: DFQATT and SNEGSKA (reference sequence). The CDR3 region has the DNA TGCAGTGCTACTTCGACCAGGTCGAACACTGAAGCTTTCTTT. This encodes CSATSTRSNTEAFF.

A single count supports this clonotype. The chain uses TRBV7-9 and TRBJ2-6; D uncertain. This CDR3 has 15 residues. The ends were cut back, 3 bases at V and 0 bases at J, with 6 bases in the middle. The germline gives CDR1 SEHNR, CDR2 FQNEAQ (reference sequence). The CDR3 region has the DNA TGTGCCAGCAGCTTGCATTCCTCTGGGGCCAACGTCCTGACTTTC. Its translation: CASSLHSSGANVLTF.

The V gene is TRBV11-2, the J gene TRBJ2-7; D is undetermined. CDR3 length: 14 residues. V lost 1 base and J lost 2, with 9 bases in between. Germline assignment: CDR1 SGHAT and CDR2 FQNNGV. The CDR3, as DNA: TGTGCCAGCAGCTTAGGCTGGGGTGCCTACGAGCAGTACTTC. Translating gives CASSLGWGAYEQYF.

CDR3 DNA sequence: TGCAGCGTGGAGCTAGGGGAGCAGTACTTC. This gives the protein CSVELGEQYF. The J gene is TRBJ2-7, the V gene TRBV29-1; D unresolved. Germline V gene sequence: CDR1 SQVTM, CDR2 ANQGSEA. V was clipped by 6 bases and J by 7 bases, with 10 bases between them. The CDR3 runs 10 residues.

The CDR3 DNA reads as TGTGCCTGGAGTCTAACAGGGGGCACTCAGCCCCAGCATTTT. Translated, it gives CAWSLTGGTQPQHF. The chain recombines TRBV30 with TRBJ1-5, with 9 bases matching TRBD1. The CDR3 has 14 residues. In germline, CDR1 is GTSNPN, CDR2 SVGIG (reference sequence). Unmatched junction bases numbered 5, after V lost 2 bases and J lost 6 bases. Variable domain in full (rest from reference TRBV30 and TRBJ1-5): SQTIHQWPATLVQPVGSPLSLECTVEGTSNPNLYWYRQAAGRGLQLLFYSVGIGQISSEVPQNLSASRPQDRQFILSSKKLLLSDSGFYLCAWSLTGGTQPQHFGDGTRLSIL.

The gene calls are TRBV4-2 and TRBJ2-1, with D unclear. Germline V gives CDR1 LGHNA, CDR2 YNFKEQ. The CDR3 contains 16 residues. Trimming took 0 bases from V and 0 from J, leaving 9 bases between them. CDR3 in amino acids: CASSQDEDSSYNEQFF. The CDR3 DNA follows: TGTGCCAGCAGCCAAGATGAGGATAGCTCCTACAATGAGCAGTTCTTC.

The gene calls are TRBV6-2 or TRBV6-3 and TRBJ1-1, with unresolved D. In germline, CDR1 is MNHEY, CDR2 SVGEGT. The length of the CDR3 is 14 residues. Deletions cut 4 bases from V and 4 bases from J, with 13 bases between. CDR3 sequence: CASSLPGWGTEAFF. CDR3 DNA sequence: TGTGCCAGCAGTTTACCGGGGTGGGGCACTGAAGCTTTCTTT.

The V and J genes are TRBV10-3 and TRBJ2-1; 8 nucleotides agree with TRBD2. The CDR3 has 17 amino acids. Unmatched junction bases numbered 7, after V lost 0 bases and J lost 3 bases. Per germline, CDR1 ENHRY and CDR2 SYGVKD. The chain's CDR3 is CAISESGRGTSYNEQFF. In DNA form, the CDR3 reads TGTGCCATCAGTGAGTCGGGGCGGGGGACTAGCTACAATGAGCAGTTCTTC.

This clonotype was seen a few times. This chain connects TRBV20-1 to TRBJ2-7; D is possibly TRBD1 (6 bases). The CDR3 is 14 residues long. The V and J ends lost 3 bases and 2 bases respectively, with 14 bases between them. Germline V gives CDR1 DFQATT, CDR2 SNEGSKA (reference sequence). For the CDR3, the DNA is TGCAGTGCTAGGGATCGAGGGGGAGCCTACGAGCAGTACTTC. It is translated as CSARDRGGAYEQYF.

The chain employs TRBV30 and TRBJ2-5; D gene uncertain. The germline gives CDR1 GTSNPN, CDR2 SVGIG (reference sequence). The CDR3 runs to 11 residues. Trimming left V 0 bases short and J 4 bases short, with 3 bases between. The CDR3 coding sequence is TGTGCCTGGAGTGTAGGAGAGACCCAGTACTTC. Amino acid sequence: CAWSVGETQYF.

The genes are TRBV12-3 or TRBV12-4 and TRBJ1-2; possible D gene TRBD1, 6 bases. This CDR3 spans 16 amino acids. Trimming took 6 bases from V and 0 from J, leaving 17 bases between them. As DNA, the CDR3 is TGTGCCAGCAGCTCGTTAGGGGGGCACCCTAACTATGGCTACACCTTC. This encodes CASSSLGGHPNYGYTF.